These T cell receptor beta chains were read from a single sample in a study of blood T cells in healthy people across ages. TCRdb reprocessed the 5' RACE reads via MiXCR and lists one record per CDR3 protein. The sample lists about 560,000 distinct CDR3 sequences, over 25% occurring once. The same data also went into a second study, on T cells of mothers and their children.

The sequenced sample was blood. These receptors all come from a boy aged 2-15 years in good health. Both conserved end residues are part of each CDR3. The order of the fields is V gene, J gene, D gene, clone size, CDR3 protein, CDR3 DNA. D genes are given only for firm matches. Only part of the rows carry a size: once, few, many, or a class if the clone is expanded.

V gene: TRBV20-1
J gene: TRBJ1-4
D gene: NA
clone size: NA
CDR3 protein: CSAWALNEKLFF
CDR3 DNA: TGCAGTGCGTGGGCCCTTAATGAAAAACTGTTTTTT

V gene: TRBV7-2
J gene: TRBJ2-5
D gene: TRBD1
clone size: few
CDR3 protein: CASSQTGGYIQETQYF
CDR3 DNA: TGTGCCAGCAGCCAGACAGGGGGCTATATCCAAGAGACCCAGTACTTC

V gene: TRBV12-5
J gene: TRBJ2-2
D gene: TRBD1
clone size: few
CDR3 protein: CASGLTTPGTGRDTGELFF
CDR3 DNA: TGTGCTAGTGGTTTGACGACCCCTGGGACAGGGAGAGACACCGGGGAGCTGTTTTTT

V gene: TRBV29-1
J gene: TRBJ1-1
D gene: NA
clone size: NA
CDR3 protein: CSALDGEAFF
CDR3 DNA: TGCAGCGCTTTGGACGGAGAAGCTTTCTTT

V gene: TRBV4-3
J gene: TRBJ2-7
D gene: NA
clone size: few
CDR3 protein: CASSQDSQGYEQYF
CDR3 DNA: TGCGCCAGCAGCCAAGATTCGCAGGGCTACGAGCAGTACTTC

V gene: TRBV12-3/TRBV12-4
J gene: TRBJ2-5
D gene: NA
clone size: few
CDR3 protein: CASSSTTGGTQYF
CDR3 DNA: TGTGCCAGCAGTTCTACGACAGGCGGGACCCAGTACTTC

V gene: TRBV4-1
J gene: TRBJ1-5
D gene: NA
clone size: few
CDR3 protein: CASSHPGGGGQPQHF
CDR3 DNA: TGCGCCAGCAGCCACCCCGGAGGGGGTGGTCAGCCCCAGCATTTT

V gene: TRBV28
J gene: TRBJ2-4
D gene: NA
clone size: few
CDR3 protein: CASSFRGDVKNIQYF
CDR3 DNA: TGTGCCAGCAGTTTCCGAGGGGATGTCAAAAACATTCAGTACTTC

V gene: TRBV4-3
J gene: TRBJ2-7
D gene: TRBD2
clone size: many
CDR3 protein: CASSQGVTSGRFYEQYF
CDR3 DNA: TGCGCCAGCAGCCAAGGGGTAACTAGCGGGAGGTTCTACGAGCAGTACTTC

V gene: TRBV6-5
J gene: TRBJ1-5
D gene: NA
clone size: NA
CDR3 protein: CASSFRDPGSNQPQHF
CDR3 DNA: TGTGCCAGCAGTTTCAGGGACCCTGGGAGCAATCAGCCCCAGCATTTT

V gene: TRBV15
J gene: TRBJ2-1
D gene: NA
clone size: few
CDR3 protein: CATSRDLGGKGRGEQFF
CDR3 DNA: TGTGCCACCAGCAGAGATCTCGGCGGAAAGGGACGGGGTGAGCAGTTCTTC

V gene: TRBV20-1
J gene: TRBJ1-3
D gene: NA
clone size: few
CDR3 protein: CSAIRSGLNSGNTIYF
CDR3 DNA: TGCAGTGCTATCAGGTCGGGGCTGAACTCTGGAAACACCATATATTTT

V gene: TRBV12-3/TRBV12-4
J gene: TRBJ2-1
D gene: NA
clone size: few
CDR3 protein: CASTKRGASSYNEQFF
CDR3 DNA: TGTGCCAGCACCAAAAGGGGCGCGAGCTCCTACAATGAGCAGTTCTTC

V gene: TRBV7-9
J gene: TRBJ1-4
D gene: NA
clone size: NA
CDR3 protein: CSSSLAQATNEKLFF
CDR3 DNA: TGTTCCAGCAGCTTAGCCCAGGCAACTAATGAAAAACTGTTTTTT

V gene: TRBV7-2
J gene: TRBJ1-6
D gene: NA
clone size: few
CDR3 protein: CASSLVGPESPLHF
CDR3 DNA: TGTGCCAGCAGCTTAGTGGGCCCGGAATCACCCCTCCACTTT

V gene: TRBV12-3/TRBV12-4
J gene: TRBJ2-1
D gene: NA
clone size: NA
CDR3 protein: CASSPLTVGEEQFF
CDR3 DNA: TGTGCCAGCAGTCCCCTGACAGTGGGCGAGGAGCAGTTCTTC